This record concerns one TCR beta chain sequence. Seattle-derived patients entered the study during active infection and were followed longitudinally. The CDR3 spans 17 residues. Germline-derived CDR1 and CDR2 are LGHNT and FRNRAP. The ends were cut back, 0 bases at V and 5 bases at J, with 19 bases in the middle. This specimen belongs to a study of blood T cell repertoires in COVID-19. In the original analysis: Reference gene primer amplification gave estimated nucleated cell counts. Method: immunoSEQ multiplex PCR; TCRdb's copy keeps in-frame clones and lacks some. That table gives V, J and clone size, and the DNA gave D and trimming. The data show about 240,000 clones, approximately 91% seen once.

The sample taken for sequencing was peripheral blood. The rearrangement uses TRBV12-5 and TRBJ1-2; D not certain. The source is a man under 40 with COVID-19, enrolled during active disease. CDR3 protein: CASGLVVNRGRAYGYTF. CDR3 coding DNA: TGTGCTAGTGGTTTGGTAGTGAATCGGGGAAGAGCTTATGGCTACACCTTC.